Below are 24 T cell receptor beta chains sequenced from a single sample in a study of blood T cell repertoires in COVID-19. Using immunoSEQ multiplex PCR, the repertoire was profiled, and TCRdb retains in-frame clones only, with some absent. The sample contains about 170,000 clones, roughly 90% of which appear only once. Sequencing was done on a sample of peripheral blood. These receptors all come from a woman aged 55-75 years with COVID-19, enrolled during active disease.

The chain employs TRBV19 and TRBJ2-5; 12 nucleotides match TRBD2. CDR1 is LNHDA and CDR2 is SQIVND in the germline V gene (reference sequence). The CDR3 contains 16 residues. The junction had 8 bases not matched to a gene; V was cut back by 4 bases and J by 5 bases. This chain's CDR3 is CASSTTSGRIYETQYF. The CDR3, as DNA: TGTGCCAGTAGTACTACTAGCGGGAGGATCTATGAGACCCAGTACTTC.

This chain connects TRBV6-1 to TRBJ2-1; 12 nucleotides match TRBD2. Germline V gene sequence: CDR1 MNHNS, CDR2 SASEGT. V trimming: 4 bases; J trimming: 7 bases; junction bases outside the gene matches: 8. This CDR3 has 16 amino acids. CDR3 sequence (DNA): TGTGCCAGCAGTGGATCTAGCGGGAGGGGAAGGAATGAGCAGTTCTTC. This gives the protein CASSGSSGRGRNEQFF.

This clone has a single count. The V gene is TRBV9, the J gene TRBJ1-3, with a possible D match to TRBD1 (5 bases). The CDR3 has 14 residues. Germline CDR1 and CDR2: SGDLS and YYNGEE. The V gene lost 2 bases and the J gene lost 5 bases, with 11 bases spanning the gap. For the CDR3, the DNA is TGTGCCAGCAGCGTGGCGGGACTGAGAAACACCATATATTTT. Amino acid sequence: CASSVAGLRNTIYF.

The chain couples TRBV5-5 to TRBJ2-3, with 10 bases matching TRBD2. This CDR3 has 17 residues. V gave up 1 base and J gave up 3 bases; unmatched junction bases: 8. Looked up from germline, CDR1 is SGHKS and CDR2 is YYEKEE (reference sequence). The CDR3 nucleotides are TGTGCCAGCAGCTTGCCTAGCGGGAGAGTAGGAACAGATACGCAGTATTTT. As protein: CASSLPSGRVGTDTQYF.

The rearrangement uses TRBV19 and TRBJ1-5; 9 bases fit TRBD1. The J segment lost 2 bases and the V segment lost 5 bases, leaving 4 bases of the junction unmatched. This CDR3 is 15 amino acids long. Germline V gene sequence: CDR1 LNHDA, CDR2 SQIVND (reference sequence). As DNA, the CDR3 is TGTGCCAGTAGTGCCCGGGACAGGGGCAATCAGCCCCAGCATTTT. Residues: CASSARDRGNQPQHF.

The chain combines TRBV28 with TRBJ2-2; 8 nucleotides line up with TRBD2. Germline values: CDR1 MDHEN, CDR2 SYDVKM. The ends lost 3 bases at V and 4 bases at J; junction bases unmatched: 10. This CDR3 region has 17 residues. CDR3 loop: CASSFSGLAGATGELFF. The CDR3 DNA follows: TGTGCCAGCAGTTTTTCAGGGCTAGCGGGCGCCACCGGGGAGCTGTTTTTT. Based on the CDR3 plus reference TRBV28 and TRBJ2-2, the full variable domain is DVKVTQSSRYLVKRTGEKVFLECVQDMDHENMFWYRQDPGLGLRLIYFSYDVKMKEKGDIPEGYSVSREKKERFSLILESASTNQTSMYLCASSFSGLAGATGELFFGEGSRLTVL.

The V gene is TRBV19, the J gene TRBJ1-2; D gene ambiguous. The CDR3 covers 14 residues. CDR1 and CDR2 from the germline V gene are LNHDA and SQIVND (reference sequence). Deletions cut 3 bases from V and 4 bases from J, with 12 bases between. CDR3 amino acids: CASSILDSGYGYTF. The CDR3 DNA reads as TGTGCCAGTAGTATCCTAGATAGCGGCTATGGCTACACCTTC.

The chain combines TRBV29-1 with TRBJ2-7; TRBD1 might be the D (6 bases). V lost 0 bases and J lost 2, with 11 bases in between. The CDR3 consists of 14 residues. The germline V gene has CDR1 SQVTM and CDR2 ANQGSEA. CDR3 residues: CSVEDQGFPYEQYF. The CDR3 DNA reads TGCAGCGTTGAAGATCAGGGGTTCCCCTACGAGCAGTACTTC.

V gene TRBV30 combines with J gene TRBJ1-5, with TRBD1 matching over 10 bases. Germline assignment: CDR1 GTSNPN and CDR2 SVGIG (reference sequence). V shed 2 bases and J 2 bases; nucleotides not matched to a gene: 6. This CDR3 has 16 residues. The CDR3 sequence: CAWSKGTGDGNQPQHF. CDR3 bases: TGTGCCTGGAGTAAGGGGACAGGGGATGGCAATCAGCCCCAGCATTTT.

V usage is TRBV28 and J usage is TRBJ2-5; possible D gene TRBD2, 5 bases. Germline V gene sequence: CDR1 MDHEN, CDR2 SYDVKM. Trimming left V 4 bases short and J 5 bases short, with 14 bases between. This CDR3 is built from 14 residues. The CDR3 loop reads CASSSNGIGETQYF. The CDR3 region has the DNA TGTGCCAGCAGTTCAAACGGGATCGGGGAGACCCAGTACTTC. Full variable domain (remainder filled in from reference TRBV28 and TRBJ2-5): DVKVTQSSRYLVKRTGEKVFLECVQDMDHENMFWYRQDPGLGLRLIYFSYDVKMKEKGDIPEGYSVSREKKERFSLILESASTNQTSMYLCASSSNGIGETQYFGPGTRLLVL.

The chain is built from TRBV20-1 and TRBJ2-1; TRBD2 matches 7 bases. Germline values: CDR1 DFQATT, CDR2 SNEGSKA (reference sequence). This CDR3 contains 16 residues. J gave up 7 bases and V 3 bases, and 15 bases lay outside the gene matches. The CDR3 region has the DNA TGCAGTGCTAGTGGGAGCGGGGTCCACGGATGGAATGAGCAGTTCTTC. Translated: CSASGSGVHGWNEQFF.

CDR3 nucleotides: TGTGCCACCAGTGATCCCTCTCTAGCGGGAGGAATAGATACGCAGTATTTT. Protein product: CATSDPSLAGGIDTQYF. J is TRBJ2-3 and V is TRBV24-1, with TRBD2 matching 11 bases. The CDR3 is 17 amino acids. Germline trimming cut 3 bases from V and 5 bases from J; bases unmatched to any gene: 9. Germline V gene sequence: CDR1 KGHDR, CDR2 SFDVKD.

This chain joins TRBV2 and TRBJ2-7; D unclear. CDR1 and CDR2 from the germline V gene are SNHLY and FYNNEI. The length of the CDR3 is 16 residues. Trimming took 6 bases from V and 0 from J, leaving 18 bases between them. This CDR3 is CASREIGTASSYEQYF. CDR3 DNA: TGTGCCAGCAGGGAAATCGGTACAGCCAGCTCCTACGAGCAGTACTTC.

CDR3 in amino acids: CASSLHPRLGTQYF. The CDR3 region has the DNA TGTGCCAGCAGTTTACACCCCAGGTTAGGTACGCAGTATTTT. The genes are TRBV28 and TRBJ2-3; D is uncertain. The V gene lost 2 bases and the J gene lost 8 bases, with 14 bases spanning the gap. Germline assignment: CDR1 MDHEN and CDR2 SYDVKM. The CDR3 consists of 14 residues.

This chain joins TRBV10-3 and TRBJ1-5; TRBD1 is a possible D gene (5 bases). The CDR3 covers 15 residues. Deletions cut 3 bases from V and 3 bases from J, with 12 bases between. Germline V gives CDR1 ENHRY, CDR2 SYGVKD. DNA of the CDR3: TGTGCCATCAGTGAAAGGGGTTTTAACAATCAGCCCCAGCATTTT. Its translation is CAISERGFNNQPQHF.

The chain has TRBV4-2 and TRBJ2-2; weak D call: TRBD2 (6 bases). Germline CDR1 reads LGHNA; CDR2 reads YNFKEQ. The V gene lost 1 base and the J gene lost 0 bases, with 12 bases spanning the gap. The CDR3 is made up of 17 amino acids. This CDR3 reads CASSQVGRGSNTGELFF. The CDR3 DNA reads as TGTGCCAGCAGCCAAGTAGGCCGGGGGTCGAACACCGGGGAGCTGTTTTTT.

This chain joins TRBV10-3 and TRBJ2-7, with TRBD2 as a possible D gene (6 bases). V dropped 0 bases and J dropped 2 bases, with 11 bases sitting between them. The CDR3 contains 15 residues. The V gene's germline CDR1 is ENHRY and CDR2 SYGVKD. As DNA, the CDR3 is TGTGCCATCAGTGAGTCAGTCGGGAGCCCCTACGAGCAGTACTTC. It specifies CAISESVGSPYEQYF.

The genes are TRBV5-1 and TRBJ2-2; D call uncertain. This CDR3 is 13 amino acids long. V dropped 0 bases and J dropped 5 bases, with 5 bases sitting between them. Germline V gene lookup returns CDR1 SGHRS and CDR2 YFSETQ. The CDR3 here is CASSLASTGELFF. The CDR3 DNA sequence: TGCGCCAGCAGCTTGGCCTCGACCGGGGAGCTGTTTTTT.

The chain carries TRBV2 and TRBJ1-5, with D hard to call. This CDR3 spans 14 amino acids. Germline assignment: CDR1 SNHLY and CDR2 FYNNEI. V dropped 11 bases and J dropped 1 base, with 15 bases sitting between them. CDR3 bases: TGTGCCTGTTCATTTGGGAGAAGCAATCAGCCCCAGCATTTT. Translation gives CACSFGRSNQPQHF.

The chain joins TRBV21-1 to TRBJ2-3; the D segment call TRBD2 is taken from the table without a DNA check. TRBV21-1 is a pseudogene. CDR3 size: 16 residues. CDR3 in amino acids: CASSTGLAGVADTQYF. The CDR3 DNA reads TGTGCCAGCAGCACTGGACTAGCGGGAGTCGCAGATACGCAGTATTTT.

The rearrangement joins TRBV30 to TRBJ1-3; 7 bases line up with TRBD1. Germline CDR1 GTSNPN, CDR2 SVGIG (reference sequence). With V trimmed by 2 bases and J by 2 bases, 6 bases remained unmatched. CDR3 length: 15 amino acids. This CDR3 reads CAWSNLRGPGNTIYF. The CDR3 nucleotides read TGTGCCTGGAGTAATCTGAGGGGGCCTGGAAACACCATATATTTT.

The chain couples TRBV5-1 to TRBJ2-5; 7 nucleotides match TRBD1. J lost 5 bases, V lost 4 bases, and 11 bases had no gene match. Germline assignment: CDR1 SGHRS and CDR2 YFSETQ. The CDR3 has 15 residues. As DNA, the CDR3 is TGCGCCAGCAGCGGGCGACAGGGAATGTGGGAGACCCAGTACTTC. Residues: CASSGRQGMWETQYF.

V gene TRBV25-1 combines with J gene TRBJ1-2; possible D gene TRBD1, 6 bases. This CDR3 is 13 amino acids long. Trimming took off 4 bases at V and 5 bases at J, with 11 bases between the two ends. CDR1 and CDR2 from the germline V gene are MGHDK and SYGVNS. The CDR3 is CASSALQGYGYTF. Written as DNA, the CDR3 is TGTGCCAGCAGTGCTTTACAGGGTTATGGCTACACCTTC.

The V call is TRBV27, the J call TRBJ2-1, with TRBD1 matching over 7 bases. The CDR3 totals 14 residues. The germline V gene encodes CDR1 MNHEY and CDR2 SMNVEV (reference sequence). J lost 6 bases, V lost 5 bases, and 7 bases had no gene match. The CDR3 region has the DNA TGTGCCAGCAGTCACAGGGGTCCGGGCAATGAGCAGTTCTTC. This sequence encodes CASSHRGPGNEQFF.